These 21 T cell receptor beta chains were sequenced from one sample in a study of T cells in Graves' hyperthyroidism and ophthalmopathy (dated by TCRdb to about 2019). The library was prepared using multiplex PCR. The reads were generated on an Illumina HiSeq 2000. The TCR beta CDR3 regions were amplified from RNA transcripts. A first-round RT-PCR of the TCR CDR3 used the HTBI primer set with the Qiagen OneStep RT-PCR kit. TCRdb's own reprocessing of the public reads used fastp at Q25 and MiXCR and kept productive beta chains. When rows share a CDR3 protein, they turn into one entry using the most common DNA and genes. The sample table shows 250,000 to 300,000 distinct CDR3 sequences, and more than 14% are seen once. The ten largest clonotypes hold 10% to 15% of the sample. Sequenced input: blood. The receptors here all came from a woman in her thirties or forties with Graves' hyperthyroidism that later progressed to Graves' ophthalmopathy.

This clonotype was seen more than once but under ten times. The DNA for the CDR3 is TGTGCCAGCAGTCATGGCAGGGTTATCACAGATACGCAGTATTTT. It is translated as CASSHGRVITDTQYF. The chain has TRBV27 and TRBJ2-3; a possible D gene is TRBD1 (5 bases). V was cut by 5 bases and J by 2 bases, with 14 bases left in between. The CDR3 is 15 amino acids. Looked up from germline, CDR1 is MNHEY and CDR2 is SMNVEV (reference sequence).

This clonotype has ten or more counts. The chain has TRBV19 and TRBJ1-5; possible D gene TRBD1, 6 bases. Germline lookup yields CDR1 LNHDA and CDR2 SQIVND (reference sequence). V shed 5 bases and J shed 4 bases, with 12 bases lying between them. The CDR3 consists of 14 residues. The CDR3 loop reads CASSLGQLNQPQHF. Here the CDR3 DNA reads TGTGCCAGTAGTCTCGGACAGTTAAATCAGCCCCAGCATTTT.

This clonotype showed up many times. The V and J genes are TRBV30 and TRBJ2-1; D not resolved. Germline V gene sequence: CDR1 GTSNPN, CDR2 SVGIG (reference sequence). The CDR3 is 11 residues long. CDR3 loop: CGCATYNEQFF. The CDR3 nucleotides are TGTGGGTGTGCGACCTACAATGAGCAGTTCTTC. The variable domain in full, completed from reference TRBV30 and TRBJ2-1, reads SQTIHQWPATLVQPVGSPLSLECTVEGTSNPNLYWYRQAAGRGLQLLFYSVGIGQISSEVPQNLSASRPQDRQFILSSKKLLLSDSGFYLCGCATYNEQFFGPGTRLTVL.

In this sample, this clonotype turned up many times. The genes are TRBV2 and TRBJ1-1; D possibly corresponds to TRBD1 (5 bases). Germline values: CDR1 SNHLY, CDR2 FYNNEI. The CDR3 covers 13 residues. The germline V and J ends were trimmed by 4 bases and 4 bases, with 10 bases remaining between them. The CDR3 DNA reads as TGTGCCAGCAGTGTCCTGGGGGGCACTGAAGCTTTCTTT. This encodes CASSVLGGTEAFF.

This clonotype was counted at least ten times. This chain links TRBV6-5 with TRBJ1-5, with D possibly matching TRBD1 (5 bases). There are 18 residues in the CDR3. In germline, CDR1 is MNHEY, CDR2 SVGAGI. Trimming shortened V by 7 bases and J by 0 bases, and 22 bases separated the two germline ends. The CDR3 coding sequence is TGTGCCAGCACCCCAAAGGACATTAATGATGATAGCAATCAGCCCCAGCATTTT. It encodes CASTPKDINDDSNQPQHF.

This chain connects TRBV2 to TRBJ1-5; 7 positions agree with TRBD1. Germline CDR1 reads SNHLY; CDR2 reads FYNNEI. Trimming at V came to 3 bases and at J to 7 bases, leaving 3 bases not matched to a gene. There are 13 residues in the CDR3. In DNA form, the CDR3 reads TGTGCCAGCAGTGATTACAGGGGACAGCCCCAGCATTTT. This translates into CASSDYRGQPQHF.

The sample holds many counts of this clonotype. J is TRBJ1-1 and V is TRBV20-1; no definite D call. Deletions cut 1 base from V and 1 base from J, with 7 bases between. CDR3 length: 13 amino acids. In germline, CDR1 is DFQATT, CDR2 SNEGSKA (reference sequence). The CDR3 bases are TGCAGTGCTAGAGGTCAGAAGAACACTGAAGCTTTCTTT. Amino acids: CSARGQKNTEAFF.

Points on this clonotype: A much more abundant neighbour one base away suggests this may be a read error. The chain uses TRBV19 and TRBJ2-6; perhaps D is TRBD1 or TRBD2 (5 bases each). The CDR3 runs 15 residues. Germline V gene data show CDR1 as LNHDA and CDR2 as SQIVND (reference sequence). The CDR3 here is CASSGTSSGANVPTF. CDR3 nucleotide sequence: TGTGCCAGTAGTGGGACCTCATCTGGGGCCAACGTCCCGACTTTC.

The rearrangement uses TRBV24-1 and TRBJ1-1; D is unclear. Trimming took 3 bases from V and 2 from J, leaving 6 bases between them. Germline CDR1 KGHDR, CDR2 SFDVKD. CDR3 length: 13 amino acids. CDR3 in amino acids: CATSDLLNTEAFF. For the CDR3, the DNA is TGTGCCACCAGTGATCTTTTAAACACTGAAGCTTTCTTT.

The sample holds many counts of this clonotype. The chain has TRBV11-3 and TRBJ1-1, with D hard to call. The CDR3 length is 14 residues. Germline V gene sequence: CDR1 SGHNT, CDR2 YENEEA. Trimming cost V 1 base and J 4 bases, with 10 bases left between them. The CDR3 DNA reads as TGTGCCAGCAGCTTAGGCGGCGGGAGCACTGAAGCTTTCTTT. Amino acid sequence: CASSLGGGSTEAFF.

Ten or more counts support this clonotype. This chain joins TRBV12-3 or TRBV12-4 and TRBJ1-5; 7 bases are shared with TRBD1. The CDR3 extends over 13 amino acids. V gave up 6 bases and J gave up 11 bases; unmatched junction bases: 10. The CDR3 region is CASRSGGFGTQHF. In DNA form, the CDR3 reads TGTGCCAGCAGATCAGGGGGTTTCGGGACCCAGCATTTT.

The rearrangement joins TRBV7-9 to TRBJ1-2, with D unresolved. V dropped 5 bases and J dropped 6 bases, with 13 bases sitting between them. CDR3 length: 13 amino acids. Germline V gives CDR1 SEHNR, CDR2 FQNEAQ (reference sequence). The CDR3 sequence: CASSQQSCDGYTF. In DNA form, the CDR3 reads TGTGCCAGCAGCCAGCAATCGTGTGATGGCTACACCTTC.

In this sample, this clonotype turned up many times. This chain joins TRBV7-8 and TRBJ2-7; possibly TRBD1 or TRBD2 for D (5 bases each). The CDR3 spans 16 residues. V lost 1 base and J 7 bases, leaving 20 bases between the germline ends. Germline V gene sequence: CDR1 SGHVS, CDR2 FQNEAQ. CDR3 in DNA: TGTGCCAGCAGCTTAGTTGTTGGGGGAAGTCTACGAGAGCAGTACTTC. Protein product: CASSLVVGGSLREQYF.

This clonotype was counted ten times or more. The chain carries TRBV28 and TRBJ2-2; D gene ambiguous. The germline V gene has CDR1 MDHEN and CDR2 SYDVKM. Deletions cut 9 bases from V and 3 bases from J, with 17 bases between. The CDR3 runs 15 residues. CDR3 sequence: CASRLRSADTGELFF. CDR3 DNA: TGTGCCAGTAGATTGAGATCGGCCGACACCGGGGAGCTGTTTTTT.

This clonotype showed up many times. V and J are TRBV11-3 and TRBJ2-1, with D unresolved. V was pared by 1 base and J by 4 bases, with 14 bases between. Germline CDR1 is SGHNT and CDR2 is YENEEA. This CDR3 spans 16 amino acids. The CDR3, as DNA: TGTGCCAGCAGCTTAGGTCGTCTAGGGAAATACAATGAGCAGTTCTTC. Its translation is CASSLGRLGKYNEQFF.

This clonotype was counted at least ten times. The chain links TRBV20-1 to TRBJ2-7; D is perhaps TRBD1 (6 bases). V lost 5 bases to trimming and J lost 2 bases, with 25 bases between them. The CDR3 loop spans 17 amino acids. Per germline, CDR1 DFQATT and CDR2 SNEGSKA (reference sequence). DNA for the CDR3: TGCAGTGCTGTAAAGTCAATCCCCGGGACACGAGCCTACGAGCAGTACTTC. Residues: CSAVKSIPGTRAYEQYF.

In this sample, this clonotype turned up a few times. The chain has TRBV5-1 and TRBJ2-3, with D perhaps matching TRBD2 (5 bases). The V gene's germline CDR1 is SGHRS and CDR2 YFSETQ. Trimming stripped 6 bases from V and 2 bases from J, with 10 bases between. This CDR3 has 13 amino acids. The CDR3 protein is CASTPRDTDTQYF. CDR3 coding DNA: TGCGCCAGCACCCCCCGGGACACAGATACGCAGTATTTT.

This clonotype was seen many times. The rearrangement joins TRBV4-1 to TRBJ2-1; possible D gene TRBD2, 6 bases. V was clipped by 3 bases and J by 7 bases, with 13 bases between them. The CDR3 length is 14 residues. Per germline, CDR1 MGHRA and CDR2 YSYEKL. The CDR3 coding sequence is TGCGCCAGCAGCCACCCCGGGACTCGGAATGAGCAGTTCTTC. Protein sequence: CASSHPGTRNEQFF.

This clonotype was counted many times. This sequence joins TRBV27 and TRBJ1-5, with D possibly being TRBD1 (5 bases). There are 15 residues in the CDR3. The V end was cut by 3 bases, the J end by 1 base, with 10 bases between. Germline V gives CDR1 MNHEY, CDR2 SMNVEV (reference sequence). The CDR3 here is CASSFFRDSNQPQHF. As DNA, the CDR3 is TGTGCCAGCAGTTTCTTCCGGGACAGCAATCAGCCCCAGCATTTT.

This clonotype was detected ten times or more. The chain employs TRBV7-9 and TRBJ2-2; no firm D call. The ends were cut back, 4 bases at V and 4 bases at J, with 4 bases in the middle. Looked up from germline, CDR1 is SEHNR and CDR2 is FQNEAQ (reference sequence). The CDR3 contains 12 residues. The CDR3 region has the DNA TGTGCCAGCAGCTGGAGCACCGGGGAGCTGTTTTTT. Translated, it gives CASSWSTGELFF. The full variable domain, completed using reference TRBV7-9 and TRBJ2-2, is DTGVSQNPRHKITKRGQNVTFRCDPISEHNRLYWYRQTLGQGPEFLTYFQNEAQLEKSRLLSDRFSAERPKGSFSTLEIQRTEQGDSAMYLCASSWSTGELFFGEGSRLTVL.

V is TRBV19 and J is TRBJ2-3; possibly TRBD1 for D (6 bases). Trimming left V 4 bases short and J 4 bases short, with 15 bases between. Per germline, CDR1 LNHDA and CDR2 SQIVND (reference sequence). The CDR3 runs 15 residues. CDR3 DNA sequence: TGTGCCAGTAGTAAATCGACAGGACGCGCAGATACGCAGTATTTT. This sequence encodes CASSKSTGRADTQYF.